The 22 T cell receptor beta chains presented below share a single source sample, sequenced in a study of blood T cell repertoires in COVID-19. Data came from immunoSEQ multiplex PCR; TCRdb stores just in-frame clones and leaves some out. The sample has 250,000 to 400,000 clones; approximately 89% are singletons. The sample taken for sequencing was PBMCs or T cells enriched from blood (not recorded which). Every receptor here comes from a woman in her thirties who had recovered from COVID-19.

In its sample, this clone was seen a few times. The V call is TRBV7-8, the J call TRBJ2-1, with 8 bases that match TRBD2. This CDR3 region has 15 residues. V trimming: 0 bases; J trimming: 5 bases; junction bases outside the gene matches: 3. Looked up from germline, CDR1 is SGHVS and CDR2 is FQNEAQ. CDR3 region: CASSLAPRGDNEQFF. CDR3 nucleotides: TGTGCCAGCAGCTTAGCGCCGCGGGGGGACAATGAGCAGTTCTTC.

V gene TRBV4-1 combines with J gene TRBJ1-4; TRBD1 might be the D (5 bases). CDR3 length: 13 amino acids. Germline CDR1 reads MGHRA; CDR2 reads YSYEKL. V was pared by 4 bases and J by 8 bases, with 11 bases between. The CDR3 here is CASSPPRDEKLFF. CDR3 coding DNA: TGCGCCAGCAGCCCCCCGCGGGACGAAAAACTGTTTTTT.

The rearrangement uses TRBV10-3 and TRBJ2-7; 9 positions match TRBD1. The CDR3 totals 15 residues. CDR1 and CDR2 from the germline V gene are ENHRY and SYGVKD. Unmatched junction bases numbered 4, after V lost 4 bases and J lost 0 bases. CDR3 in DNA: TGTGCCATCAGTGGACAGGGGGTCCTCTCCTACGAGCAGTACTTC. Residues: CAISGQGVLSYEQYF.

This clone was recorded a few times. This chain joins TRBV28 and TRBJ1-5, with TRBD1 identical over 9 bases. V trimming: 6 bases; J trimming: 0 bases; junction bases outside the gene matches: 3. The CDR3 runs to 15 residues. The V gene's germline CDR1 is MDHEN and CDR2 SYDVKM. The CDR3 region is CASRGTGNSNQPQHF. In DNA, the CDR3 is TGTGCCAGCAGGGGGACAGGGAATAGCAATCAGCCCCAGCATTTT.

The CDR3 nucleotides read TGCGCCAGCAGCCACCTACTCCGGGACTCGGCTAACATTCAGTACTTC. It codes for CASSHLLRDSANIQYF. The chain uses TRBV4-3 and TRBJ2-4, with TRBD2 as a possible D gene (6 bases). V gave up 3 bases and J gave up 7 bases, with 19 bases separating them. CDR3 length: 16 residues. Germline CDR1 is LGHNA and CDR2 is YSLEER.

J is TRBJ1-1 and V is TRBV4-1, with D possibly being TRBD1 (6 bases). V was trimmed by 2 bases and J by 2 bases, leaving 12 bases between them. The CDR3 is 15 residues long. Per germline, CDR1 MGHRA and CDR2 YSYEKL. This CDR3 is CASSQRLQGNTEAFF. The CDR3, as DNA: TGCGCCAGCAGCCAACGGCTACAGGGTAACACTGAAGCTTTCTTT.

The gene calls are TRBV6-5 and TRBJ1-5, with a possible D match to TRBD1 (6 bases). The CDR3 contains 15 residues. Germline V gives CDR1 MNHEY, CDR2 SVGAGI. Trimming took off 7 bases at V and 1 base at J, with 14 bases between the two ends. The CDR3 sequence is CASIKGQRSNQPQHF. DNA for the CDR3: TGTGCCAGCATAAAAGGACAGCGGAGCAATCAGCCCCAGCATTTT.

The chain links TRBV6-5 to TRBJ2-5, with 7 nucleotides matching TRBD1. Unmatched junction bases numbered 5, after V lost 7 bases and J lost 3 bases. The CDR3 totals 13 residues. The V gene's germline CDR1 is MNHEY and CDR2 SVGAGI. The CDR3 is CASNDRVEETQYF. The CDR3 DNA is TGTGCCAGCAACGACAGGGTGGAAGAGACCCAGTACTTC.

The chain recombines TRBV6-2 or TRBV6-3 with TRBJ2-5, with D perhaps TRBD2 (5 bases). Germline CDR1 reads MNHEY; CDR2 reads SVGEGT. This CDR3 has 13 amino acids. The V gene lost 6 bases and the J gene lost 5 bases, with 13 bases spanning the gap. CDR3 DNA: TGTGCCAGCAGCTGGACTCAGCTGGAGACCCAGTACTTC. Its translation is CASSWTQLETQYF.

This clone is a singleton in its sample. The chain combines TRBV24-1 with TRBJ2-3; the match to TRBD1 covers 9 bases. The V gene end was trimmed by 5 bases and the J gene end by 3 bases; junction bases not matched to a gene: 5. The CDR3 has 15 residues. Germline values: CDR1 KGHDR, CDR2 SFDVKD. The CDR3 nucleotides read TGTGCCACCAGTGGGGGACAGGGTAGGACAGATACGCAGTATTTT. Protein: CATSGGQGRTDTQYF.

This clone was counted a single time. The V call is TRBV18, the J call TRBJ1-1, with D perhaps TRBD1 (5 bases). CDR1 is KGHSH and CDR2 is LQKENI in the germline V gene. The CDR3 spans 17 residues. The ends were cut back, 3 bases at V and 0 bases at J, with 17 bases in the middle. The CDR3: CASSPPQRGGMNTEAFF. In DNA form, the CDR3 reads TGTGCCAGCTCACCCCCCCAGCGGGGGGGAATGAACACTGAAGCTTTCTTT.

Here the CDR3 DNA reads TGCAGTGCTAACAGGCAGGGGCCCCAGCATTTT. Protein: CSANRQGPQHF. The chain combines TRBV20-1 with TRBJ1-5; D possibly corresponds to TRBD1 (5 bases). The CDR3 covers 11 residues. Between the trimmed V and J ends, which lost 4 bases and 9 bases, there was a span of 10 bases. The germline V gene has CDR1 DFQATT and CDR2 SNEGSKA (reference sequence).

This clone was recorded once. This chain links TRBV7-9 with TRBJ1-2; D call uncertain. Trimming cost V 6 bases and J 6 bases, with 8 bases left between them. The CDR3 covers 11 residues. The germline V gene has CDR1 SEHNR and CDR2 FQNEAQ (reference sequence). The CDR3 reads CASSRTDGYTF. The CDR3, as DNA: TGTGCCAGCAGTCGGACTGATGGCTACACCTTC.

This clone has only a few counts. This rearrangement joins TRBV15 to TRBJ1-4; 8 nucleotides match TRBD1. This CDR3 comprises 13 residues. The ends lost 6 bases at V and 7 bases at J; junction bases unmatched: 4. Germline loops: CDR1 LNHNV, CDR2 YYDKDF (reference sequence). CDR3 nucleotide sequence: TGTGCCACCAGAGACAGGGGAACTGAAAAACTGTTTTTT. Amino acid sequence: CATRDRGTEKLFF.

V is TRBV29-1 and J is TRBJ1-3; no clear D gene. Germline assignment: CDR1 SQVTM and CDR2 ANQGSEA. This CDR3 comprises 12 residues. V shed 7 bases and J shed 0 bases, with 7 bases lying between them. CDR3 nucleotides: TGCAGCGCCTCGAGCTCTGGAAACACCATATATTTT. Translation gives CSASSSGNTIYF.

The CDR3 bases are TGCGCCAGCAGTGAGTACAGACTAGCGGGGGCCCCGAACACCGGGGAGCTGTTTTTT. Its protein product is CASSEYRLAGAPNTGELFF. The chain carries TRBV10-2 and TRBJ2-2; 12 bases line up with TRBD2. V lost 1 base, J lost 0 bases, and 6 bases stayed unmatched. The CDR3 loop spans 19 amino acids. Germline V gives CDR1 WSHSY, CDR2 SAAADI.

The chain carries TRBV18 and TRBJ1-1; 8 bases fit TRBD1. This CDR3 is 16 amino acids long. Unmatched junction bases numbered 5, after V lost 2 bases and J lost 0 bases. Germline V lookup: CDR1 KGHSH, CDR2 LQKENI. Written as DNA, the CDR3 is TGTGCCAGCTCACCAGGGCAGGGGGCGATGAACACTGAAGCTTTCTTT. Translation gives CASSPGQGAMNTEAFF.

This chain uses TRBV6-1 with TRBJ2-4; weak D call: TRBD1 (5 bases). This CDR3 region has 16 residues. Germline lookup yields CDR1 MNHNS and CDR2 SASEGT. V lost 2 bases to trimming and J lost 2 bases, with 13 bases between them. The DNA of the CDR3 is TGTGCCAGCAGTGAAAGGCAGGGTATTACCAAAAACATTCAGTACTTC. Amino acid sequence: CASSERQGITKNIQYF.

The CDR3 is CASSLQGSEEKLFF. Written as DNA, the CDR3 is TGCGCCAGCAGCTTGCAGGGGAGTGAGGAAAAACTGTTTTTT. This chain uses TRBV5-1 with TRBJ1-4; possibly TRBD1 for D (6 bases). V was pared by 1 base and J by 8 bases, with 12 bases between. This CDR3 is 14 amino acids long. Germline-derived CDR1 and CDR2 are SGHRS and YFSETQ.

The rearrangement uses TRBV13 and TRBJ1-2; 10 bases agree with TRBD1. This CDR3 comprises 14 residues. After removal of 5 bases from V and 8 bases from J, the junction contained 8 bases not matched to a gene. CDR1 is PRHDT, CDR2 FYEKMQ, per germline (reference sequence). The CDR3 is CASSQGTGVEGYTF. The CDR3 DNA sequence: TGTGCCAGCAGCCAAGGGACAGGGGTTGAGGGCTACACCTTC.

The chain uses TRBV19 and TRBJ2-5; perhaps TRBD1 as D (5 bases). Looked up from germline, CDR1 is LNHDA and CDR2 is SQIVND (reference sequence). Trimming removed 5 bases at V and 2 bases at J, with 15 bases between. The CDR3 contains 15 residues. CDR3 amino acids: CASSVTSDNQETQYF. For the CDR3, the DNA is TGTGCCAGTAGTGTCACCTCGGACAATCAAGAGACCCAGTACTTC. The variable domain in full, with the rest retrieved from reference TRBV19 and TRBJ2-5, is DGGITQSPKYLFRKEGQNVTLSCEQNLNHDAMYWYRQDPGQGLRLIYYSQIVNDFQKGDIAEGYSVSREKKESFPLTVTSAQKNPTAFYLCASSVTSDNQETQYFGPGTRLLVL.

CDR3 DNA sequence: TGTGCCAGCAGCCCGACAGGGGACGAGCAGTACTTC. Encoded protein: CASSPTGDEQYF. The chain uses TRBV11-3 and TRBJ2-7, with 8 bases lining up with TRBD1. The CDR3 sequence is 12 residues long. Germline CDR1 reads SGHNT; CDR2 reads YENEEA. The ends lost 5 bases at V and 5 bases at J; junction bases unmatched: 2. Looking up the rest from reference TRBV11-3 and TRBJ2-7 gives the full variable domain: EAGVVQSPRYKIIEKKQPVAFWCNPISGHNTLYWYLQNLGQGPELLIRYENEEAVDDSQLPKDRFSAERLKGVDSTLKIQPAELGDSAVYLCASSPTGDEQYFGPGTRLTVT.